Below are 3 T cell receptor beta chains sequenced from a single sample in a study of T-cell memory formation after mild COVID-19. TCRdb reprocessed the 5' RACE reads with MiXCR, giving one entry per CDR3 protein. Among around 320,000 distinct CDR3 sequences listed, around 15% were seen once. The sequenced sample consisted of PBMCs or a T cell subset sorted from them (not recorded which). Source of these receptors: a man between 18 and 35 years old who had mild COVID-19 (a few samples of this study predate the infection). Cell type and time point are not known.

The V call is TRBV18, the J call TRBJ1-3; D uncertain. V gave up 0 bases and J gave up 1 base, with 10 bases separating them. Germline values: CDR1 KGHSH, CDR2 LQKENI. The CDR3 sequence is 16 residues long. The CDR3 loop is CASSPPRSGSGNTIYF. Here the CDR3 DNA reads TGTGCCAGCTCACCACCGAGGTCTGGGTCTGGAAACACCATATATTTT.

For this clonotype: Relative to the germline gene, one junction end is altered; a read error may explain this. The V and J genes are TRBV15 and TRBJ1-2; 10 nucleotides match TRBD1. Germline V gives CDR1 LNHNV, CDR2 YYDKDF (reference sequence). The CDR3 spans 15 residues. The CDR3 coding sequence is TGTGCCACCAGCGGAGACAGGGGGCGCGGCTATGGCTACACCTTC. Its protein product is CATSGDRGRGYGYTF.

The chain recombines TRBV6-2 or TRBV6-3 with TRBJ2-3, with TRBD2 as a possible D gene (7 bases). The V gene's germline CDR1 is MNHEY and CDR2 SVGEGT. V was trimmed by 6 bases and J by 8 bases, leaving 21 bases between them. There are 15 residues in the CDR3. CDR3 sequence (DNA): TGTGCCAGCAGCATCGTAGGGGGGGGGCTGCGTACGCAGTATTTT. Residues: CASSIVGGGLRTQYF.